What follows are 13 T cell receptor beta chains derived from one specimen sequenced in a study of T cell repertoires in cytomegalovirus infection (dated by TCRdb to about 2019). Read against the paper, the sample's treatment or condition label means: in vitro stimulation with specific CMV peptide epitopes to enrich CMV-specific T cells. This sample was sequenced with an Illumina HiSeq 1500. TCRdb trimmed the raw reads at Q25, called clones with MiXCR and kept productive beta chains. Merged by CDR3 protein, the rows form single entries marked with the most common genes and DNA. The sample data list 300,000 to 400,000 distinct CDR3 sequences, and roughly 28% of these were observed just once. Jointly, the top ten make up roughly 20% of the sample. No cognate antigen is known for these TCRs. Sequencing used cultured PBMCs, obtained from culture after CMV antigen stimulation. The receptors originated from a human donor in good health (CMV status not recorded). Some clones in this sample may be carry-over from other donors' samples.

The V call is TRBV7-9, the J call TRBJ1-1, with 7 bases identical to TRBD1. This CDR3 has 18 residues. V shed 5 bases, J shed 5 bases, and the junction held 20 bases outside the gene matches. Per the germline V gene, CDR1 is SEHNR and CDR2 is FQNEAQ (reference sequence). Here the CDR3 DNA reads TGTGCCAGCAGCCCGAAAATGGAGGCAGGGGGTTTGTGGACTGAAGCTTTCTTT. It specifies CASSPKMEAGGLWTEAFF.

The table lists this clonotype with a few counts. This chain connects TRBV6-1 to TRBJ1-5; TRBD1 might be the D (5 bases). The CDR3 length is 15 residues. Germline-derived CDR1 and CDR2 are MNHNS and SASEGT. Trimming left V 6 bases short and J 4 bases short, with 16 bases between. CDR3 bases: TGTGCCAGCAGCCCCCAGGGATTAGAAAATCAGCCCCAGCATTTT. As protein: CASSPQGLENQPQHF.

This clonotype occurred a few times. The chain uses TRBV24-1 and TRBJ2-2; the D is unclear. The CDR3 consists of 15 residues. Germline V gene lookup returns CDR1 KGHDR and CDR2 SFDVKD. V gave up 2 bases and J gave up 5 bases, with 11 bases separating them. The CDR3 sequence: CATSDSWVRTGELFF. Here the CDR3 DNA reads TGTGCCACCAGTGATTCTTGGGTGCGGACCGGGGAGCTGTTTTTT.

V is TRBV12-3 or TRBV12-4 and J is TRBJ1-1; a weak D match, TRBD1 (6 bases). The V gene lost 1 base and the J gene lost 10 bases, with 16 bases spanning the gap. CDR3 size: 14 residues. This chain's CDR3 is CASSLDAVGGVAFF. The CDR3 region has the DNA TGTGCCAGCAGTTTAGACGCGGTAGGGGGGGTAGCTTTCTTT.

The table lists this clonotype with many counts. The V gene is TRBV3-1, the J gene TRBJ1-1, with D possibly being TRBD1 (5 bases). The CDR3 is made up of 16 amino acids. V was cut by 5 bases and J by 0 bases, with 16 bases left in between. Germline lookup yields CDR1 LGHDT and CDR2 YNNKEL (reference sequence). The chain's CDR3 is CASSLLSGLLNTEAFF. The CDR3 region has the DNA TGTGCCAGCAGCTTATTATCAGGGCTCCTGAACACTGAAGCTTTCTTT.

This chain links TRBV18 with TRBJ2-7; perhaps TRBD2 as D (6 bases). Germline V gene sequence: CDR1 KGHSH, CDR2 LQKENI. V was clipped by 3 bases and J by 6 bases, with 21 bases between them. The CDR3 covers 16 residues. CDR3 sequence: CASSPLSTSSVGEQYF. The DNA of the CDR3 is TGTGCCAGCTCACCGCTTTCGACTAGTAGCGTAGGCGAGCAGTACTTC.

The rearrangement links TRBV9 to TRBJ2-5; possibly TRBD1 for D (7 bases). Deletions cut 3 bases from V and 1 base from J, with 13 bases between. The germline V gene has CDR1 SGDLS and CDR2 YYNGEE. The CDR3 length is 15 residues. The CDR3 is CASSAGGSLQETQYF. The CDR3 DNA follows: TGTGCCAGCAGCGCAGGGGGGAGCCTCCAAGAGACCCAGTACTTC.

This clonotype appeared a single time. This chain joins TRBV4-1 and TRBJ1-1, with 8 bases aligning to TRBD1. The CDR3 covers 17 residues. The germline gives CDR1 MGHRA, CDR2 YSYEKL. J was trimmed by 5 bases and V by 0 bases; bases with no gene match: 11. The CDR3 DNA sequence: TGCGCCAGCAGCCAAGATTTAGCGCAGGGGGCGGGGACTGAAGCTTTCTTT. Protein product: CASSQDLAQGAGTEAFF.

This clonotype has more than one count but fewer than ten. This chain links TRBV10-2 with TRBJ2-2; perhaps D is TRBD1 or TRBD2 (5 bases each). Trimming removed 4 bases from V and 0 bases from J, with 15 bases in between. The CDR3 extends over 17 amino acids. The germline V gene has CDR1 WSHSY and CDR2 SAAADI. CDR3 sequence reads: CASSGSPGRTNTGELFF. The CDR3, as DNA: TGCGCCAGCAGTGGGTCGCCGGGGCGGACGAACACCGGGGAGCTGTTTTTT.

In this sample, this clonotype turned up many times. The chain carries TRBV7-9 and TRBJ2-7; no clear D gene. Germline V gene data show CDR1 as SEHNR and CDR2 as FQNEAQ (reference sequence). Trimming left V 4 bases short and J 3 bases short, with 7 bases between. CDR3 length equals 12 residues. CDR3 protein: CASSSGRYEQYF. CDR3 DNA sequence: TGTGCCAGCAGCTCGGGCCGCTACGAGCAGTACTTC.

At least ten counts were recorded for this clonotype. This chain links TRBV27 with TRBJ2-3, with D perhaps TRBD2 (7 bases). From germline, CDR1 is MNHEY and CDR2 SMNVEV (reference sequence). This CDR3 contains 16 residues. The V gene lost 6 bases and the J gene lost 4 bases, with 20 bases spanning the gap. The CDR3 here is CASRIRWGGAADTQYF. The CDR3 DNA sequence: TGTGCCAGCAGGATTAGGTGGGGGGGGGCCGCAGATACGCAGTATTTT.

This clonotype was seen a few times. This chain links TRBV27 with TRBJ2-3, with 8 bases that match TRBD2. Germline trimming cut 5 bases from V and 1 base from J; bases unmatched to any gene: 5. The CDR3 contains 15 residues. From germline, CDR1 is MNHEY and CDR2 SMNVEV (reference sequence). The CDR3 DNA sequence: TGTGCCAGCAGTCTTAGCGGGGCGGGCACAGATACGCAGTATTTT. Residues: CASSLSGAGTDTQYF.

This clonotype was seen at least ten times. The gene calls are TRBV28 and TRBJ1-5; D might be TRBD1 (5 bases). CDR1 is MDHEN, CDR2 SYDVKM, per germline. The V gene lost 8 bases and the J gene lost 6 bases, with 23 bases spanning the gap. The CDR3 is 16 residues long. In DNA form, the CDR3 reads TGTGCCAGCGGTGGCCATTCCCAGGGAGTAGGTCAGCCCCAGCATTTT. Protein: CASGGHSQGVGQPQHF.